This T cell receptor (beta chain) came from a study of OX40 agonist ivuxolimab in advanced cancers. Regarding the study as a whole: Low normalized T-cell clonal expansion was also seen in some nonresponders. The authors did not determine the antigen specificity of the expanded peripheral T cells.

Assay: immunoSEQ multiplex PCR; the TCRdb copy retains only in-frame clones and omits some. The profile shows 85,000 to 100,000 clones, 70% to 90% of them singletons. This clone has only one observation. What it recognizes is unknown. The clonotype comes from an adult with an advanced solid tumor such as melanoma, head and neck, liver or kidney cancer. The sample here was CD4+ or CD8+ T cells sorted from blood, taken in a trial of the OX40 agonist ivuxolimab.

The chain's CDR3 is CASSLSKGYLYEQYF. The DNA of the CDR3 is TGTGCCAGCAGTTTATCGAAGGGCTACCTCTACGAGCAGTACTTC. The chain uses TRBV27 and TRBJ2-7; D is uncertain. Trimming pared 0 bases from V and 3 bases from J, leaving 12 bases between. The CDR3 sequence is 15 residues long. From germline, CDR1 is MNHEY and CDR2 SMNVEV (reference sequence).